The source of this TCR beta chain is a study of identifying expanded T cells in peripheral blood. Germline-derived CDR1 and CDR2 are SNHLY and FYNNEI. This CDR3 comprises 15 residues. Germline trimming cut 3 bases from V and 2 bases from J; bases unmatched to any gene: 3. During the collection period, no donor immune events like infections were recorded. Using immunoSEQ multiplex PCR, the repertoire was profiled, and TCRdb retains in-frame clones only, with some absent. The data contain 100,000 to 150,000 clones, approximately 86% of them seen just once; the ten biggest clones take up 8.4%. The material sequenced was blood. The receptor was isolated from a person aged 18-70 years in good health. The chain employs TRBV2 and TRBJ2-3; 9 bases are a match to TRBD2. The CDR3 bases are TGTGCCAGCAGTGACAAGCGGGGGGTCACAGATACGCAGTATTTT. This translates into CASSDKRGVTDTQYF.